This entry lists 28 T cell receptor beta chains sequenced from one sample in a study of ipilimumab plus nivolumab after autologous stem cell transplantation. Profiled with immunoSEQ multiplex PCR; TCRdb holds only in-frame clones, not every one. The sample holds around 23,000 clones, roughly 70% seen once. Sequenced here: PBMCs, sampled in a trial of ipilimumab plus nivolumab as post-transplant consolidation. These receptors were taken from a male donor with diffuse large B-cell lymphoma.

The CDR3 DNA is TGTGCCACCAGCGGACGGGACCTCGATGAAAAACTGTTTTTT. Its translation: CATSGRDLDEKLFF. The chain has TRBV15 and TRBJ1-4; tentatively, D is TRBD1 (5 bases). The CDR3 is made up of 14 amino acids. V lost 5 bases and J lost 6, with 13 bases in between. Germline-derived CDR1 and CDR2 are LNHNV and YYDKDF (reference sequence). Full variable domain (missing parts from reference TRBV15 and TRBJ1-4): DAMVIQNPRYQVTQFGKPVTLSCSQTLNHNVMYWYQQKSSQAPKLLFHYYDKDFNNEADTPDNFQSRRPNTSFCFLDIRSPGLGDTAMYLCATSGRDLDEKLFFGSGTQLSVL.

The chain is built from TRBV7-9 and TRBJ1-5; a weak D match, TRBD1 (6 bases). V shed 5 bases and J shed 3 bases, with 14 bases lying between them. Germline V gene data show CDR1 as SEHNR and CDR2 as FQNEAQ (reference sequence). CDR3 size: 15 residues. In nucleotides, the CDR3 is TGTGCCAGCAGCCCCCGAGGGGGGGCCAATCAGCCCCAGCATTTT. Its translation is CASSPRGGANQPQHF.

The CDR3 loop is CASRVGPGYGELFF. The CDR3 region has the DNA TGTGCCAGCAGGGTGGGCCCAGGCTACGGGGAGCTGTTTTTT. The gene calls are TRBV2 and TRBJ2-2, with unresolved D. Germline assignment: CDR1 SNHLY and CDR2 FYNNEI. The length of the CDR3 is 14 residues. V gave up 6 bases and J gave up 7 bases, with 15 bases separating them.

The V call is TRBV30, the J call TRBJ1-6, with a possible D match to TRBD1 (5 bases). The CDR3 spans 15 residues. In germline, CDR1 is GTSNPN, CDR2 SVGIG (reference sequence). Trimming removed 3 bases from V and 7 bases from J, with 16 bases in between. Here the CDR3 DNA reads TGTGCCTGGAGCGGCAGGGTGAGGTCCAATTCACCCCTCCACTTT. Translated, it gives CAWSGRVRSNSPLHF. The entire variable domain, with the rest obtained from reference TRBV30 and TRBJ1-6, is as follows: SQTIHQWPATLVQPVGSPLSLECTVEGTSNPNLYWYRQAAGRGLQLLFYSVGIGQISSEVPQNLSASRPQDRQFILSSKKLLLSDSGFYLCAWSGRVRSNSPLHFGNGTRLTVT.

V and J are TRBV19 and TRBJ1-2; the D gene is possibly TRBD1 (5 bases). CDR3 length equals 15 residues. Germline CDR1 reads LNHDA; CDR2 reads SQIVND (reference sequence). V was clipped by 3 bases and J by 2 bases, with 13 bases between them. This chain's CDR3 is CASSIPGRSNYGYTF. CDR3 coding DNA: TGTGCCAGTAGTATTCCGGGACGGTCGAACTATGGCTACACCTTC. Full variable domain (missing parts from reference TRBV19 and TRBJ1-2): DGGITQSPKYLFRKEGQNVTLSCEQNLNHDAMYWYRQDPGQGLRLIYYSQIVNDFQKGDIAEGYSVSREKKESFPLTVTSAQKNPTAFYLCASSIPGRSNYGYTFGSGTRLTVV.

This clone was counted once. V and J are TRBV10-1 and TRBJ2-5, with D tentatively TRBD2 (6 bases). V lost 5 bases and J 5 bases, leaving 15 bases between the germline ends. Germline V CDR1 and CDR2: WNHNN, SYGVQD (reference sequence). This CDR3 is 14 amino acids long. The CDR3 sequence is CASSKDTSTETQYF. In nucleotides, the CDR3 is TGCGCCAGCAGTAAGGACACTAGCACGGAGACCCAGTACTTC.

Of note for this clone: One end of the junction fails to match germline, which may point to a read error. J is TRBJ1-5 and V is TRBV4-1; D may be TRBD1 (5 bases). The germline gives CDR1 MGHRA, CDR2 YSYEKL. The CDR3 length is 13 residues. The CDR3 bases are TGCGCCAGCCGCCAGGGCTGGAGGCAGCCCCAGCATTTT. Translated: CASRQGWRQPQHF.

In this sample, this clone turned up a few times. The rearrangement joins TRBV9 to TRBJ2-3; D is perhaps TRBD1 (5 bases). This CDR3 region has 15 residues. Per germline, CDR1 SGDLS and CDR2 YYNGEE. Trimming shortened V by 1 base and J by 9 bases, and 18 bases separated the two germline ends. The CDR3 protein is CASSVTSGHAETQYF. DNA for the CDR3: TGTGCCAGCAGCGTAACCTCAGGACATGCGGAAACGCAGTATTTT.

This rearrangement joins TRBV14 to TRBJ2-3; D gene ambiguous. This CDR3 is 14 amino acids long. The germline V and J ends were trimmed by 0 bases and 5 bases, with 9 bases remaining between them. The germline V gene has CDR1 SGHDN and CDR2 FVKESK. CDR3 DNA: TGTGCCAGCAGCCAAGATGTACTTCTAGATACGCAGTATTTT. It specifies CASSQDVLLDTQYF.

The CDR3 reads CASIVDVGAKNIQYF. The DNA for the CDR3 is TGTGCCAGCATTGTTGATGTAGGGGCCAAAAACATTCAGTACTTC. The rearrangement uses TRBV2 and TRBJ2-4; the D is unclear. This CDR3 spans 15 amino acids. Germline assignment: CDR1 SNHLY and CDR2 FYNNEI. With 7 bases removed from V and 1 base from J, the gap between germline ends came to 14 bases.

The CDR3 region has the DNA TGTGCCAGCAGCTTCGGCTCTGGAAACACCATATATTTT. Residues: CASSFGSGNTIYF. The chain couples TRBV7-9 to TRBJ1-3, with D uncertain. The CDR3 has 13 amino acids. Germline CDR1 reads SEHNR; CDR2 reads FQNEAQ (reference sequence). The V end was cut by 3 bases, the J end by 0 bases, with 3 bases between.

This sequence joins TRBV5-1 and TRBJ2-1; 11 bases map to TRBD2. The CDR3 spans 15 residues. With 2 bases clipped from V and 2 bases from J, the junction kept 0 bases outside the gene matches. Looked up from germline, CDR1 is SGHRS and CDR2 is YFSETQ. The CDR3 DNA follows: TGCGCCAGCAGCTTTAGCGGGGGGGCCTACAATGAGCAGTTCTTC. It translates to CASSFSGGAYNEQFF. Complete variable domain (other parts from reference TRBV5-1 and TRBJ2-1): KAGVTQTPRYLIKTRGQQVTLSCSPISGHRSVSWYQQTPGQGLQFLFEYFSETQRNKGNFPGRFSGRQFSNSRSEMNVSTLELGDSALYLCASSFSGGAYNEQFFGPGTRLTVL.

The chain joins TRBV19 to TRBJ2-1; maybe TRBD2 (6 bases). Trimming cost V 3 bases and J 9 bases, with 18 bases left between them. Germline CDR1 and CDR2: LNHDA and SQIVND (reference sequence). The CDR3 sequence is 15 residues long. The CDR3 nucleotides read TGTGCCAGTAGTATCGTGCGGGACTCATGGGGTGAGCAGTTCTTC. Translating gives CASSIVRDSWGEQFF. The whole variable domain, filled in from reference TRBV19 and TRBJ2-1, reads DGGITQSPKYLFRKEGQNVTLSCEQNLNHDAMYWYRQDPGQGLRLIYYSQIVNDFQKGDIAEGYSVSREKKESFPLTVTSAQKNPTAFYLCASSIVRDSWGEQFFGPGTRLTVL.

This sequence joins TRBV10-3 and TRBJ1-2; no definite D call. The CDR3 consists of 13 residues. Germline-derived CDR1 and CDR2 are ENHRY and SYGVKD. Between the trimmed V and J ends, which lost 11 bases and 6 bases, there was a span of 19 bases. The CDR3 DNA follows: TGTGCCTCCGCCTTAGCCCTCGAGAATGGCTACACCTTC. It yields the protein CASALALENGYTF.

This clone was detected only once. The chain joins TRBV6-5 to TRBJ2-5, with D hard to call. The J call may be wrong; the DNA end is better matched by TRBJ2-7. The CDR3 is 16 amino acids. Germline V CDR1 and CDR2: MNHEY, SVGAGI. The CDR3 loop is CASSYDGLVSSYEQYF. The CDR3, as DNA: TGTGCCAGCAGTTACGACGGCCTCGTGAGCTCCTACGAGCAGTACTTC.

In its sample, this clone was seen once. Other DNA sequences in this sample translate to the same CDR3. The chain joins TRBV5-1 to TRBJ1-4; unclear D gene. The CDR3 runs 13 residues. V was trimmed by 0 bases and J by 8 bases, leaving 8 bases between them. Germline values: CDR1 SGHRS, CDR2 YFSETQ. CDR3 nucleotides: TGCGCCAGCAGCTTGGTCGAGCACGAAAAACTGTTTTTT. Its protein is CASSLVEHEKLFF.

The chain's CDR3 is CASSLTTRGDFEQFF. In DNA, the CDR3 is TGTGCCAGCAGCCTCACGACTAGGGGGGACTTTGAGCAGTTCTTC. The chain has TRBV11-2 and TRBJ2-1, with D possibly being TRBD1 or TRBD2 (6 bases each). The V and J ends lost 5 bases and 9 bases respectively, with 20 bases between them. This CDR3 region has 15 residues. Germline loops: CDR1 SGHAT, CDR2 FQNNGV.

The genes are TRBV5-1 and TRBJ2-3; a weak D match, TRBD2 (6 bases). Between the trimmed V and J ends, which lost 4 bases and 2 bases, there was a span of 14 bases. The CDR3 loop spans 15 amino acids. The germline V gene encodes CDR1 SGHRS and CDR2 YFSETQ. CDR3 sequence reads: CASSPQEGTTDTQYF. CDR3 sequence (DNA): TGCGCCAGCAGCCCTCAGGAGGGTACCACAGATACGCAGTATTTT.

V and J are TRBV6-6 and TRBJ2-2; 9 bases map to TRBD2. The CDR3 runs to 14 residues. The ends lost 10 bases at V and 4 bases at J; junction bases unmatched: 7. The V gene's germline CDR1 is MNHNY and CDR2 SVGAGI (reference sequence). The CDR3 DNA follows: TGTGCCACGGGGGAGCGGGAGGTCACCGGGGAGCTGTTTTTT. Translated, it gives CATGEREVTGELFF.

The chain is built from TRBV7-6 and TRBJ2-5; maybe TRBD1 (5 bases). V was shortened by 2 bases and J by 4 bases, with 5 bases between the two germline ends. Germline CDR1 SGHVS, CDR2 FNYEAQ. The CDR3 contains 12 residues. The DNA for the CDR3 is TGTGCCAGCAGCTTACAGGGAGAGACCCAGTACTTC. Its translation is CASSLQGETQYF.

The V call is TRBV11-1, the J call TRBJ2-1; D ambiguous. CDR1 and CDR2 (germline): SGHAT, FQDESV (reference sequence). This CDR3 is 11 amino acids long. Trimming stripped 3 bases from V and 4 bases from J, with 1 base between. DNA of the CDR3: TGTGCCAGCAGCTTTTACAATGAGCAGTTCTTC. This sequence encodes CASSFYNEQFF.

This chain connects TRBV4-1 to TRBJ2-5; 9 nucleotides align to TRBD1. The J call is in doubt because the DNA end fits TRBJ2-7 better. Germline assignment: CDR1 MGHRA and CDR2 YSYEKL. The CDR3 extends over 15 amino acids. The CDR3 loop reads CASSLRTGDSYEQYF. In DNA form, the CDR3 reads TGCGCCAGCAGCCTCAGGACAGGGGACTCATACGAGCAGTACTTC.

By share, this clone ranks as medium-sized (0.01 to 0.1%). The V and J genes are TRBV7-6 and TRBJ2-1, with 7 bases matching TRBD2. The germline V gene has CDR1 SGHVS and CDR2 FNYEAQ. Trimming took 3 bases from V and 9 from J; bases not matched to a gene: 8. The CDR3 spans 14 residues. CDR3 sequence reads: CASSFWREKGEQFF. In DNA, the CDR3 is TGTGCCAGCAGCTTTTGGCGGGAGAAAGGTGAGCAGTTCTTC. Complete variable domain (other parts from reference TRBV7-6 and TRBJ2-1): GAGVSQSPRYKVTKRGQDVALRCDPISGHVSLYWYRQALGQGPEFLTYFNYEAQQDKSGLPNDRFSAERPEGSISTLTIQRTEQRDSAMYRCASSFWREKGEQFFGPGTRLTVL.

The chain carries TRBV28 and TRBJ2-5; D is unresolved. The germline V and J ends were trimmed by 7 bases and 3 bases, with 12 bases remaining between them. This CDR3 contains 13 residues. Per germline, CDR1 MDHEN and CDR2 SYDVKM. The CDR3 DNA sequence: TGTGCCAGCAAGAGAATCATCAAAGAGACCCAGTACTTC. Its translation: CASKRIIKETQYF.

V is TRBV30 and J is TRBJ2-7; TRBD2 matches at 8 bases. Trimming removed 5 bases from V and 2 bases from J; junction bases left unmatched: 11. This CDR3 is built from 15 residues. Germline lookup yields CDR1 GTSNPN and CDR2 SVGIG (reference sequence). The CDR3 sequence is CAWAGGGTVTYEQYF. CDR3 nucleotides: TGTGCCTGGGCCGGGGGGGGGACGGTGACCTACGAGCAGTACTTC.

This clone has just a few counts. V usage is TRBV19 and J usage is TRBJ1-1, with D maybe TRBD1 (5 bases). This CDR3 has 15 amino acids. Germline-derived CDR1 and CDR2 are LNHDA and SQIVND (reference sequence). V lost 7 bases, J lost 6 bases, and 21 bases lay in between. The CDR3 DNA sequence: TGTGCCAGTACCCAATCGCGGGGGGTACCCCCTGAAGCTTTCTTT. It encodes CASTQSRGVPPEAFF.

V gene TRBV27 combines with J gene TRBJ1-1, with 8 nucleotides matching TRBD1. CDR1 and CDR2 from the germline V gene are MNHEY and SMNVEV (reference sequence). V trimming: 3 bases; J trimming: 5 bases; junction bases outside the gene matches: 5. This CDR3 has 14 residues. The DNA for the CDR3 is TGTGCCAGCAGTTTGACCAGGGGGCGGACTGAAGCTTTCTTT. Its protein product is CASSLTRGRTEAFF.

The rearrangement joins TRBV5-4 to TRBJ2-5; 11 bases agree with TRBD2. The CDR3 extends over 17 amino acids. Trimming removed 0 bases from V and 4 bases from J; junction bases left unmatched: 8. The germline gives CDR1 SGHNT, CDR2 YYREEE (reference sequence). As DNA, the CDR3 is TGTGCCAGCAGCTTGGCCGGAGTAGCGGGAGGGTTAGAGACCCAGTACTTC. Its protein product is CASSLAGVAGGLETQYF.